This T cell receptor beta chain derives from a study of control samples from healthy donors and cancer patients. Repertoires were generated with immunoSEQ multiplex PCR, while TCRdb's copy carries only in-frame clones and drops some. Here the sample spans roughly 100,000 clones, about 90% being singletons. V dropped 3 bases and J dropped 7 bases, with 19 bases sitting between them. The CDR3 length is 16 residues. CDR1 is SNHLY and CDR2 is FYNNEI in the germline V gene. The source of this sequence is a man aged 25 to 40 in good health. Sequences were obtained from blood. This chain joins TRBV2 and TRBJ2-1; tentative D call: TRBD1 (8 bases). CDR3 sequence: CASSERETGDGNEQFF. The CDR3 coding sequence is TGTGCCAGCAGTGAGCGGGAGACAGGGGATGGTAATGAGCAGTTCTTC.